These T cell receptor beta chains were read from a single sample in a study of OX40 agonist ivuxolimab in advanced cancers. Some clones are missing from TCRdb's copy, which holds only in-frame ones; the method was immunoSEQ multiplex PCR. The sample contains approximately 44,000 clones, about four fifths of which appear only once. Sequencing was performed on CD4+ or CD8+ T cells sorted from blood, taken in a trial of the OX40 agonist ivuxolimab. These receptor sequences come from an adult with an advanced solid tumor such as melanoma, head and neck, liver or kidney cancer. Each CDR3 is given without its conserved first and last residue. The D gene is left open where the match is weak. Some rows mark clone size as missing; the rest say once, few, many or name a class of expanded clone.

j_call clone_size v_call d_call cdr3_aa
NA NA TRBV6-5 TRBD2 ASTGGRAYEQY
TRBJ1-2 once TRBV19 NA ASSAYEGAGYGYT
TRBJ2-1 NA TRBV18 TRBD1 ASSPGTQAGGNEQF
TRBJ1-4 NA TRBV5-5 NA ASSFRTATNEKLF
TRBJ1-1 NA TRBV5-1 NA ASSWGSNTEAF
TRBJ2-7 NA TRBV27 TRBD2 ASSFEREGPYEQY
TRBJ1-1 NA TRBV19 TRBD1 ASRTGGASGEAF
TRBJ1-1 NA TRBV5-1 TRBD1 ASSWGQGFTEAF
TRBJ1-3 once TRBV5-6 TRBD1 ASSRDRGNTIY
TRBJ2-7 NA TRBV6-5 NA ASSYLRGGAGEQY
TRBJ2-1 NA TRBV7-8 NA ASSLGPPFSYNEQF
TRBJ2-3 NA TRBV5-1 NA ASRMALGTDTQY
TRBJ2-7 NA TRBV6-5 NA ASWGFSYEQY
TRBJ1-1 NA TRBV19 TRBD1 ASKGDRVNTEAF
TRBJ1-1 NA TRBV10-3 NA AIRVKENTEAF
TRBJ1-1 NA TRBV5-4 NA ASNPDRQNTEAF
TRBJ1-2 NA TRBV15 NA ATSRDQGTVG
TRBJ2-1 NA TRBV28 NA ASSFGLASQF
TRBJ2-3 few TRBV10-3 TRBD2 AISEASGSMDTQY
TRBJ1-2 NA TRBV6-1 NA ASSERLGSFNYGYT
TRBJ2-7 NA TRBV7-2 NA ASSLKGVVHEQY
TRBJ1-1 few TRBV7-9 TRBD1 ASRSGTVNTEAF
TRBJ1-5 NA TRBV28 NA ASWGLDQPQH
TRBJ1-6 NA TRBV6-5 NA ASSYRERNSPLH
TRBJ2-5 NA TRBV5-1 NA ASSLAVAGGQETQY
TRBJ1-2 NA TRBV28 TRBD1 ASSFTGANYGYT
TRBJ2-5 once TRBV6-1 TRBD1 ASSDRDREAETQY
TRBJ2-2 once TRBV28 TRBD1 ASSLGTGPGELF
TRBJ1-5 NA TRBV15 NA ATSRFGGNQPQH
TRBJ2-3 NA TRBV5-1 TRBD1 ASSLRTGGGGSTDTQY
TRBJ2-1 NA TRBV28 NA ASTLGSNYNEQF
TRBJ1-2 NA TRBV28 NA ASNRGAYGYT
TRBJ2-7 NA TRBV7-2 NA ASSLRGREQY
TRBJ2-3 NA TRBV5-8 TRBD1 ASTMQGVRTDTQY
TRBJ2-1 NA TRBV6-6 TRBD1 ASCDRGQGEQF
TRBJ2-6 few TRBV28 NA ASSLLPSGANVLT
TRBJ1-1 NA TRBV10-2 NA ASTQAGSLNTEAF
TRBJ2-7 NA TRBV7-6 TRBD1 ASSWDRNYEQY
TRBJ1-4 NA TRBV6-5 NA ASSLQFTNEKLF
TRBJ1-1 NA TRBV16 TRBD1 ASSHGTGDTEAF
TRBJ2-7 NA TRBV5-1 NA ASSLTGQVGYEQY
TRBJ2-5 once TRBV9 TRBD2 ASSVKLAGEETQY
TRBJ2-1 NA TRBV7-6 NA ASSVLESSYNEQF
TRBJ1-3 few TRBV7-3 NA ASSASGTNSGNTIY
TRBJ2-4 once TRBV5-1 TRBD2 ASSLGEGRNIQY
TRBJ1-5 NA TRBV18 TRBD1 ASSFGTGRNQPQH
TRBJ2-7 NA TRBV11-1 NA ASSLAPGLADEQY
TRBJ2-1 NA TRBV19 TRBD2 ASYDGEKLAGLNEQF
TRBJ2-5 NA TRBV18 TRBD2 ASSPRLAEIQETQY
TRBJ2-7 NA TRBV19 NA ASSILVVYEQY
TRBJ2-7 NA TRBV5-1 TRBD2 ASSLDSGTSVYEQY
TRBJ2-7 NA TRBV6-6 NA ASSSPYEQY
TRBJ2-7 NA TRBV28 NA ASSLGPGKTYEQY
TRBJ2-7 NA TRBV19 NA ASSKRGSSYEQY